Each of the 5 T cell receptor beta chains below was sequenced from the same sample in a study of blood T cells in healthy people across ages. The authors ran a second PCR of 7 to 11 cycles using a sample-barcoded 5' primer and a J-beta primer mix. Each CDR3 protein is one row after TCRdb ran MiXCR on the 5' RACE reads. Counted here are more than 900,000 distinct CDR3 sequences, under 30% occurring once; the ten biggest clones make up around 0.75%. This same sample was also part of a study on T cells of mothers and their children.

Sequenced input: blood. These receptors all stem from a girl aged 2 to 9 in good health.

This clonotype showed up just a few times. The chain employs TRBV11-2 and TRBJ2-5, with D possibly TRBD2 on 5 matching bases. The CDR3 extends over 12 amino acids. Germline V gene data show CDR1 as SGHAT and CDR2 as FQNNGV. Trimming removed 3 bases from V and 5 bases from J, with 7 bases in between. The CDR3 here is CASSLQRETQYF. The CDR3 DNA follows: TGTGCCAGCAGCTTGCAGCGGGAGACCCAGTACTTC.

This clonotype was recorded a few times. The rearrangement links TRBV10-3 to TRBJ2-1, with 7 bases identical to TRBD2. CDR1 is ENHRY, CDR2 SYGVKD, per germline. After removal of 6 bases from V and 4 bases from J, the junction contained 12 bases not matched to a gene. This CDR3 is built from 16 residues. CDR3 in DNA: TGTGCCATCAGGGTCGACGGGGGGATCCTTTACAATGAGCAGTTCTTC. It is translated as CAIRVDGGILYNEQFF.

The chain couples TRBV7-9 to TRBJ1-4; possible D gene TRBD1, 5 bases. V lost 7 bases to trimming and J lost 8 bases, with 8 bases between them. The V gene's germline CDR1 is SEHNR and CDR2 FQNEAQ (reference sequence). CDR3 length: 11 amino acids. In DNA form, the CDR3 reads TGTGCCAGCAACGGGGGGGAAAAACTGTTTTTT. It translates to CASNGGEKLFF.

In DNA form, the CDR3 reads TGCGCCAGCAGCCGTGGGCTAGCGGGGGGAATTGAGCAGTTCTTC. It is translated as CASSRGLAGGIEQFF. V gene TRBV4-3 combines with J gene TRBJ2-1; TRBD2 aligns across 11 bases. Germline assignment: CDR1 LGHNA and CDR2 YSLEER. With 4 bases clipped from V and 9 bases from J, the junction kept 8 bases outside the gene matches. The CDR3 has 15 residues.

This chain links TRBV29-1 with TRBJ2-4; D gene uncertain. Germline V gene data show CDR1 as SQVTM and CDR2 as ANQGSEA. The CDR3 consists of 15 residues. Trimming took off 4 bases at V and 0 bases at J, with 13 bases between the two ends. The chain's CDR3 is CSVVRPGIAKNIQYF. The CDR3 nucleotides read TGCAGCGTTGTCCGGCCAGGTATAGCCAAAAACATTCAGTACTTC.